The clone carrying this T cell receptor (beta chain) came up many times. The entry originates in a study of Graves' ophthalmopathy and Graves' hyperthyroidism. The authors amplified TCR beta CDR3 regions from RNA transcripts. HTBI primers primed a first-round RT-PCR, and a second-round multiplex PCR followed. TCRdb re-called the multiplex PCR reads through MiXCR, storing one row per CDR3 protein. The data show 300,000 to 400,000 distinct CDR3 sequences, roughly 16% seen once. Germline assignment: CDR1 SGHVS and CDR2 FQNEAQ. The CDR3 consists of 13 residues. J gave up 8 bases and V 5 bases, and 6 bases lay outside the gene matches.

The source material was peripheral blood. The rearrangement uses TRBV7-8 and TRBJ1-2, with 9 bases matching TRBD1. This sequence originates from an adult man with Graves' ophthalmopathy. The CDR3 is CASSTRTGEGYTF. DNA of the CDR3: TGTGCCAGCAGCACCCGGACAGGGGAAGGCTACACCTTC. The full variable domain, its missing parts supplied by reference TRBV7-8 and TRBJ1-2, is GAGVSQSPRYKVAKRGQDVALRCDPISGHVSLFWYQQALGQGPEFLTYFQNEAQLDKSGLPSDRFFAERPEGSVSTLKIQRTQQEDSAVYLCASSTRTGEGYTFGSGTRLTVV.